These 5 T cell receptor beta chains were all obtained from the same sample, sequenced in a study of blood T cells in healthy people across ages. A second PCR, run for about 7 to 12 cycles, used a sample-barcoded 5' primer plus a J-beta primer mix. TCRdb redid the calling of the 5' RACE reads with MiXCR, one entry per CDR3 protein. The sample shows 800,000 to 950,000 distinct CDR3 sequences, 40% to 60% of them seen only once. Source material: blood. The receptors were gathered from a man aged 25 to 40 in good health.

V usage is TRBV4-3 and J usage is TRBJ2-7; 8 nucleotides match TRBD1. CDR3 length: 17 amino acids. V was pared by 0 bases and J by 2 bases, with 9 bases of the junction left unmatched. Germline loops: CDR1 LGHNA, CDR2 YSLEER. This chain's CDR3 is CASSQDSSATGAYEQYF. The CDR3 DNA follows: TGCGCCAGCAGCCAAGATAGTAGCGCGACAGGGGCCTACGAGCAGTACTTC.

This clonotype was observed a few times. The chain couples TRBV7-2 to TRBJ1-5; D possibly corresponds to TRBD1 (5 bases). Germline-derived CDR1 and CDR2 are SGHTA and FQGNSA. V was clipped by 4 bases and J by 1 base, with 11 bases between them. CDR3 length equals 15 residues. The CDR3 bases are TGTGCCAGCAGCTACCAGGGTTTAAGCAATCAGCCCCAGCATTTT. Translating it yields CASSYQGLSNQPQHF.

The chain combines TRBV11-2 with TRBJ2-7; unclear D gene. V lost 5 bases to trimming and J lost 2 bases, with 16 bases between them. The germline gives CDR1 SGHAT, CDR2 FQNNGV. The CDR3 has 15 residues. The CDR3 reads CASSPLRVRTYEQYF. The CDR3 DNA reads TGTGCCAGCAGCCCCCTTAGAGTCAGAACCTACGAGCAGTACTTC.

The chain joins TRBV27 to TRBJ2-5, with a tentative D call TRBD1 (5 bases). TRBJ2-7 explains the end of the DNA better; the J call may be wrong. The CDR3 runs to 14 residues. Germline V CDR1 and CDR2: MNHEY, SMNVEV (reference sequence). CDR3 loop: CASSLQDNYYEQYF. DNA for the CDR3: TGTGCCAGCAGTTTACAGGACAACTACTACGAGCAGTACTTC.

Note on this clonotype: A much more abundant neighbour one base away suggests this may be a read error. The CDR3 DNA sequence: TGTGCCAGCAGTTATATCAATCAGCCCCAGCATTTT. Its protein product is CASSYINQPQHF. V and J are TRBV6-2 or TRBV6-3 and TRBJ1-5; D is unclear. The CDR3 sequence is 12 residues long. Deletions cut 3 bases from V and 3 bases from J, with 3 bases between. CDR1 is MNHEY and CDR2 is SVGEGT in the germline V gene.